This T cell receptor beta chain was sequenced in a study of T cell responses to AZD1222 COVID-19 vaccine. Study outcomes and limitations: Clonal diversity was possibly underestimated; the donors were predominantly white British and more often female. Repertoires in all cases were sampled only once the peak T cell response had passed. Targets within unmutated variant regions were reportedly found for nearly half of spike-specific TCRs. Vaccination with two AZD1222 doses was followed by a rise in Spike-specific TCR breadth and depth.

There are 17 residues in the CDR3. Germline V gene lookup returns CDR1 SGHNT and CDR2 YYREEE (reference sequence). V was trimmed by 6 bases and J by 1 base, leaving 22 bases between them. The data were produced by immunoSEQ multiplex PCR, yet TCRdb's version contains in-frame clones alone and is incomplete. Here the sample spans 100,000 to 120,000 clones, around 90% being singletons. Worth noting for this clone: Its target is not known.

The sequence came from an adult who received the AZD1222 COVID-19 vaccine. The chain recombines TRBV5-4 with TRBJ1-1, with D maybe TRBD1 (6 bases). The source was peripheral blood, collected 28 days after the second AZD1222 dose. CDR3 region: CASNTLRGANGNTEAFF. The CDR3 DNA reads TGTGCCAGCAACACCCTGCGGGGGGCGAATGGGAACACTGAAGCTTTCTTT.